This TCR beta chain appears in the sequencing data of a study of T-cell memory formation after mild COVID-19. The study, taken as a whole, reports: The authors left the SARS-CoV-2 specificity of second-wave clones peaking on day 37 unconfirmed.

Details on this clonotype: Its antigen remains unidentified.

This CDR3 is 13 amino acids long. Looked up from germline, CDR1 is KGHDR and CDR2 is SFDVKD. Trimming removed 3 bases at V and 5 bases at J, with 8 bases between. TCRdb reprocessed the 5' RACE reads via MiXCR and lists one record per CDR3 protein. Found here are around 470,000 distinct CDR3 sequences, about 19% of them singletons; the top ten hold 7.5% to 9.5%. Sequenced sample: PBMCs or a T cell subset sorted from them (not recorded which). The source is an adult woman who had mild COVID-19 (a few samples of this study predate the infection). Cell type and time point are not known. The J gene is TRBJ2-3, the V gene TRBV24-1; weak D call: TRBD2 (6 bases). The CDR3 sequence: CATSDRRGDTQYF. For the CDR3, the DNA is TGTGCCACCAGTGATCGGCGGGGAGATACGCAGTATTTT.